These 27 T cell receptor beta chains share one sample of origin, sequenced in a study of OX40 agonist ivuxolimab in advanced cancers. Profiled with immunoSEQ multiplex PCR; TCRdb holds only in-frame clones, not every one. Among tens of thousands of clones listed, almost 85% were seen once. This sample comprised CD4+ or CD8+ T cells sorted from blood, obtained in a trial of the OX40 agonist ivuxolimab. Every receptor here comes from an adult with an advanced solid tumor such as melanoma, head and neck, liver or kidney cancer.

The chain uses TRBV5-6 and TRBJ1-1, with D unresolved. This CDR3 is built from 13 residues. Germline lookup yields CDR1 SGHDT and CDR2 YYEEEE. The V end was cut by 1 base, the J end by 1 base, with 5 bases between. The CDR3 loop is CASSLTPNTEAFF. The CDR3 DNA reads as TGTGCCAGCAGCTTGACACCGAACACTGAAGCTTTCTTT.

This chain joins TRBV7-6 and TRBJ1-1; D is unresolved. Germline lookup yields CDR1 SGHVS and CDR2 FNYEAQ. The CDR3 length is 13 residues. V was cut by 4 bases and J by 4 bases, with 10 bases left in between. DNA for the CDR3: TGTGCCAGCAGCTCGCGGCAGCGCACTGAAGCTTTCTTT. It translates to CASSSRQRTEAFF.

This clone was counted many times. The rearrangement links TRBV5-1 to TRBJ2-7, with a tentative D call TRBD1 (6 bases). Germline assignment: CDR1 SGHRS and CDR2 YFSETQ. The CDR3 spans 15 residues. With 0 bases removed from V and 2 bases from J, the gap between germline ends came to 12 bases. This CDR3 reads CASSLGTVFPYEQYF. The CDR3 DNA is TGCGCCAGCAGCTTGGGGACAGTCTTCCCCTACGAGCAGTACTTC.

J is TRBJ1-1 and V is TRBV5-8; no clear D. Germline V gene lookup returns CDR1 SGHTS and CDR2 YDEGEE. The CDR3 consists of 13 residues. V dropped 6 bases and J dropped 7 bases, with 16 bases sitting between them. The CDR3 protein is CASTARAKSEAFF. The CDR3 DNA reads as TGTGCCAGCACCGCCCGGGCGAAGAGTGAAGCTTTCTTT.

This clone was detected once. The chain is built from TRBV19 and TRBJ2-5; D is unresolved. This CDR3 spans 13 amino acids. The germline gives CDR1 LNHDA, CDR2 SQIVND (reference sequence). V lost 3 bases to trimming and J lost 7 bases, with 12 bases between them. CDR3 sequence: CASSIGRMGTQYF. The CDR3, as DNA: TGTGCCAGTAGTATCGGTCGAATGGGGACCCAGTACTTC.

This CDR3 is CASSSPGTGNYGYTF. Written as DNA, the CDR3 is TGTGCCAGCAGCTCTCCCGGGACAGGAAACTATGGCTACACCTTC. The chain employs TRBV7-9 and TRBJ1-2; the match to TRBD1 covers 8 bases. V lost 4 bases, J lost 2 bases, and 6 bases stayed unmatched. The CDR3 runs to 15 residues. Per the germline V gene, CDR1 is SEHNR and CDR2 is FQNEAQ (reference sequence).

Only a few counts were recorded for this clone. Other DNA sequences within the sample encode an identical CDR3. The chain recombines TRBV7-9 with TRBJ1-2; TRBD1 agrees at 10 bases. The junction had 3 bases not matched to a gene; V was cut back by 6 bases and J by 2 bases. Germline V gives CDR1 SEHNR, CDR2 FQNEAQ (reference sequence). The CDR3 totals 14 residues. The CDR3 protein is CASSSGQGNYGYTF. CDR3 coding DNA: TGTGCCAGCAGTTCGGGACAGGGGAACTATGGCTACACCTTC.

The CDR3 here is CATSRDLDGGELFF. The DNA of the CDR3 is TGTGCCACCAGCAGAGATCTCGACGGCGGGGAGCTGTTTTTT. V usage is TRBV15 and J usage is TRBJ2-2; D gene uncertain. CDR3 size: 14 residues. Per germline, CDR1 LNHNV and CDR2 YYDKDF (reference sequence). Trimming removed 0 bases at V and 7 bases at J, with 9 bases between.

This clone was seen more than once but under ten times. The chain combines TRBV7-9 with TRBJ1-1; D unresolved. The CDR3 consists of 13 residues. The germline V and J ends were trimmed by 4 bases and 12 bases, with 18 bases remaining between them. Per the germline V gene, CDR1 is SEHNR and CDR2 is FQNEAQ (reference sequence). The CDR3 sequence is CASSSEGGAETFF. The CDR3 region has the DNA TGTGCCAGCAGCTCAGAGGGCGGAGCAGAAACTTTCTTT.

CDR3 sequence: CASSIYGTGGTEAFF. The CDR3, as DNA: TGTGCCAGTAGTATTTACGGGACAGGGGGAACTGAAGCTTTCTTT. The chain links TRBV19 to TRBJ1-1, with TRBD1 matching over 11 bases. The CDR3 sequence is 15 residues long. Germline V gene lookup returns CDR1 LNHDA and CDR2 SQIVND (reference sequence). V dropped 3 bases and J dropped 5; count of bases not matched to a gene: 5.

This clone has just a few counts. The chain is built from TRBV12-5 and TRBJ2-7; 9 bases match TRBD1. The CDR3 runs 14 residues. The V segment lost 4 bases and the J segment 4 bases; nucleotides outside the gene matches: 5. In germline, CDR1 is LGHNT, CDR2 FRNRAP. The CDR3 DNA is TGTGCTAGTGGTTCCGGGACAGGGTCTTACGAGCAGTACTTC. This translates into CASGSGTGSYEQYF.

The rearrangement uses TRBV28 and TRBJ2-5; perhaps TRBD2 as D (6 bases). The germline CDR1 and CDR2 sequences are MDHEN and SYDVKM. With 3 bases removed from V and 1 base from J, the gap between germline ends came to 15 bases. This CDR3 has 16 residues. CDR3 in DNA: TGTGCCAGCAGTTTTAGGGGACTTGGTGTCCAAGAGACCCAGTACTTC. Translated: CASSFRGLGVQETQYF.

CDR3 DNA: TGCAGCGCAAGACAGGGCCAGAACACTGAAGCTTTCTTT. Translated: CSARQGQNTEAFF. The V call is TRBV29-1, the J call TRBJ1-1, with 7 bases identical to TRBD1. In germline, CDR1 is SQVTM, CDR2 ANQGSEA. The CDR3 runs 13 residues. The V and J ends lost 7 bases and 1 base, in that order; junction bases with no gene match: 6.

The genes are TRBV10-2 and TRBJ1-5; 7 bases match TRBD1. The CDR3 loop spans 16 amino acids. V shed 4 bases, J shed 1 base, and the junction held 7 bases outside the gene matches. Germline CDR1 and CDR2: WSHSY and SAAADI. The CDR3 sequence: CASSVQGTDSNQPQHF. The CDR3 region has the DNA TGCGCCAGCAGTGTACAGGGGACGGACAGCAATCAGCCCCAGCATTTT.

V is TRBV7-2 and J is TRBJ2-5; a possible D gene is TRBD1 (6 bases). Trimming took 0 bases from V and 4 from J, leaving 18 bases between them. The length of the CDR3 is 17 residues. Germline CDR1 and CDR2: SGHTA and FQGNSA. The CDR3 DNA follows: TGTGCCAGCAGCTTAGCCGTGTATTTAGGGGGTGGAGAGACCCAGTACTTC. It encodes CASSLAVYLGGGETQYF.

The chain is built from TRBV30 and TRBJ2-4; D remains unclear. Trimming took 8 bases from V and 0 from J, leaving 11 bases between them. Germline CDR1 and CDR2: GTSNPN and SVGIG (reference sequence). The CDR3 sequence is 13 residues long. The CDR3 bases are TGTGCCGTAGATCGGTTAGCCAAAAACATTCAGTACTTC. Encoded protein: CAVDRLAKNIQYF.

This clone was observed once. One junction end disagrees with the germline gene, perhaps due to a read error. This chain links TRBV7-7 with TRBJ2-1; 8 nucleotides match TRBD2. CDR1 and CDR2 from the germline V gene are SSHAT and FNYEAQ (reference sequence). CDR3 length equals 15 residues. The CDR3 DNA reads as TGTGCTAGCAGTTCCAGCGGGAGTCCCTACAATGAGCAGTTCTTC. Residues: CASSSSGSPYNEQFF. The whole variable domain, remainder taken from reference TRBV7-7 and TRBJ2-1, is GAGVSQSPRYKVTKRGQDVTLRCDPISSHATLYWYQQALGQGPEFLTYFNYEAQPDKSGLPSDRFSAERPEGSISTLTIQRTEQRDSAMYRCASSSSGSPYNEQFFGPGTRLTVL.

The genes are TRBV5-1 and TRBJ1-4, with D perhaps TRBD1 (6 bases). The CDR3 has 16 residues. The ends were cut back, 4 bases at V and 4 bases at J, with 17 bases in the middle. Germline CDR1 SGHRS, CDR2 YFSETQ. Here the CDR3 DNA reads TGCGCCAGCAGCCCTTTACCCCCGGGACATAATGAAAAACTGTTTTTT. Residues: CASSPLPPGHNEKLFF.

The chain recombines TRBV5-1 with TRBJ1-1; 7 positions match TRBD1. J gave up 0 bases and V 4 bases, and 3 bases lay outside the gene matches. The CDR3 totals 14 residues. Germline V gene lookup returns CDR1 SGHRS and CDR2 YFSETQ. Here the CDR3 reads CASSPTGMNTEAFF. The CDR3 DNA reads TGCGCCAGCAGCCCGACAGGGATGAACACTGAAGCTTTCTTT.

This CDR3 is CASSIKKGGGYTF. In DNA, the CDR3 is TGTGCCAGTAGTATTAAGAAAGGGGGCGGCTACACCTTC. The chain carries TRBV19 and TRBJ1-2; 7 positions agree with TRBD1. The germline gives CDR1 LNHDA, CDR2 SQIVND (reference sequence). The CDR3 is 13 residues long. Trimming took 3 bases from V and 8 from J; bases not matched to a gene: 6.

This chain connects TRBV9 to TRBJ2-1; 8 nucleotides align to TRBD1. V was clipped by 4 bases and J by 5 bases; unmatched bases: 5. This CDR3 has 14 residues. Per germline, CDR1 SGDLS and CDR2 YYNGEE. CDR3 DNA sequence: TGTGCCAGCAGCTCAGGGGGCGCCGACAATGAGCAGTTCTTC. Its protein is CASSSGGADNEQFF.

The chain carries TRBV11-1 and TRBJ2-7; D tentatively reads TRBD1 or TRBD2 (6 bases each). The CDR3 contains 15 residues. V dropped 5 bases and J dropped 2 bases, with 16 bases sitting between them. Germline V gene sequence: CDR1 SGHAT, CDR2 FQDESV (reference sequence). The CDR3 sequence is CASSRRGQLAYEQYF. The CDR3 bases are TGTGCCAGCAGCCGACGGGGGCAACTGGCCTACGAGCAGTACTTC.

The CDR3 DNA reads as TGTGCCAGTACAAACACCGGGGAGCTGTTTTTT. Residues: CASTNTGELFF. The chain uses TRBV19 and TRBJ2-2; no definite D call. Germline CDR1 and CDR2: LNHDA and SQIVND (reference sequence). The CDR3 length is 11 residues. Trimming removed 7 bases from V and 2 bases from J, with 2 bases in between.

V gene TRBV6-5 combines with J gene TRBJ2-1; tentative D call: TRBD2 (6 bases). This CDR3 is 13 amino acids long. The germline V and J ends were trimmed by 6 bases and 12 bases, with 18 bases remaining between them. Germline V lookup: CDR1 MNHEY, CDR2 SVGAGI. The CDR3 DNA follows: TGTGCCAGCAGCGATCACGGGACTCCCTTGCAGTTCTTC. Translated, it gives CASSDHGTPLQFF.

This chain connects TRBV5-6 to TRBJ1-2; D uncertain. This CDR3 is 13 amino acids long. Trimming cost V 0 bases and J 5 bases, with 8 bases left between them. Looked up from germline, CDR1 is SGHDT and CDR2 is YYEEEE. CDR3 amino acids: CASSLETYYGYTF. CDR3 nucleotide sequence: TGTGCCAGCAGCTTGGAAACTTATTATGGCTACACCTTC.

The chain couples TRBV10-3 to TRBJ1-3, with D hard to call. The CDR3 runs 14 residues. V lost 10 bases, J lost 0 bases, and 13 bases lay in between. Looked up from germline, CDR1 is ENHRY and CDR2 is SYGVKD. The CDR3 region is CATHGPSSGNTIYF. CDR3 coding DNA: TGTGCCACCCACGGGCCAAGCTCTGGAAACACCATATATTTT.

The chain combines TRBV11-2 with TRBJ2-1, with D possibly TRBD2 on 6 matching bases. Germline CDR1 reads SGHAT; CDR2 reads FQNNGV. With 5 bases removed from V and 4 bases from J, the gap between germline ends came to 12 bases. The length of the CDR3 is 14 residues. In DNA form, the CDR3 reads TGTGCCAGCAGCCTGGGCCGGGGGTACAATGAGCAGTTCTTC. Amino acids: CASSLGRGYNEQFF.